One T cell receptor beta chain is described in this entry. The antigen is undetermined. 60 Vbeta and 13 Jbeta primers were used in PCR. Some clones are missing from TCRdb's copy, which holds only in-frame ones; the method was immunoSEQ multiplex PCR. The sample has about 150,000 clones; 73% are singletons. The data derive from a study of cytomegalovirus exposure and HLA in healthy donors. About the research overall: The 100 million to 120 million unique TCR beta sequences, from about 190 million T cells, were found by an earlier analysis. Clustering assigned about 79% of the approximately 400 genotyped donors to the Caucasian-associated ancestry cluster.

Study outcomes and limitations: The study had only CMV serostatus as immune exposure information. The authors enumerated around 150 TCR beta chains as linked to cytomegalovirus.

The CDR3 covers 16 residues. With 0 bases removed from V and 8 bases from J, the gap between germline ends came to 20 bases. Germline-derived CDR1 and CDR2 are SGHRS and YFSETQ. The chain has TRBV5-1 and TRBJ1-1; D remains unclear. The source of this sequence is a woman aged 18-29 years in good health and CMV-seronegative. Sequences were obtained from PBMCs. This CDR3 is CASSLAGIVLGGEAFF. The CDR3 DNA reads TGCGCCAGCAGCTTGGCCGGGATAGTCTTGGGCGGGGAAGCTTTCTTT.